Listed below are T cell receptor beta chains from one sample, sequenced in a study of tumor and adjacent non-tumor tissue in lung cancer. TCRdb processed the multiplex PCR reads anew with MiXCR; each CDR3 protein has one entry. Of fewer than 150,000 distinct CDR3 sequences listed, approximately 70% were seen once; the top ten hold 18%. The sequenced sample consisted of lung tumor tissue. The source is a man aged 55 to 70 with small cell lung cancer. Both conserved end residues are part of each CDR3. The D gene is left open where the match is weak. Clone size, where shown, is once, few, many, or a class for clones that have expanded.

j_gene: TRBJ2-1
d_gene: -
abundance: -
v_gene: TRBV20-1
CDR3aa: CSAPNIRNSTGNEQFF
CDR3nt: TGCAGTGCCCCGAATATCCGGAACTCCACGGGCAATGAGCAGTTCTTC

j_gene: TRBJ2-5
d_gene: -
abundance: -
v_gene: TRBV5-6
CDR3aa: CASSLEVFQETQYF
CDR3nt: TGTGCCAGCAGCTTGGAGGTATTCCAAGAGACCCAGTACTTC

j_gene: TRBJ1-1
d_gene: -
abundance: many
v_gene: TRBV5-1
CDR3aa: CASRSAGRNTEAFF
CDR3nt: TGCGCCAGCAGGAGTGCTGGAAGGAACACTGAAGCTTTCTTT

j_gene: TRBJ2-3
d_gene: TRBD2
abundance: -
v_gene: TRBV29-1
CDR3aa: CNVLLAVTDTQYF
CDR3nt: TGCAACGTTCTCCTAGCGGTCACAGATACGCAGTATTTT

j_gene: TRBJ2-4
d_gene: -
abundance: many
v_gene: TRBV10-2
CDR3aa: CASSRDGRNIQYF
CDR3nt: TGCGCCAGCAGCCGGGACGGAAGAAACATTCAGTACTTC

j_gene: TRBJ2-3
d_gene: TRBD2
abundance: -
v_gene: TRBV11-2
CDR3aa: CASSFVAGWGTHYF
CDR3nt: TGTGCCAGCAGCTTTGTAGCGGGATGGGGTACGCACTATTTT

j_gene: TRBJ2-1
d_gene: -
abundance: few
v_gene: TRBV30
CDR3aa: CAWSPGGLQYAEQFF
CDR3nt: TGTGCCTGGAGCCCAGGCGGACTACAGTACGCTGAGCAGTTCTTC

j_gene: TRBJ1-1
d_gene: -
abundance: few
v_gene: TRBV7-9
CDR3aa: CASSLAVLGTEAFF
CDR3nt: TGTGCCAGCAGCTTAGCGGTTTTAGGCACTGAAGCTTTCTTT

j_gene: TRBJ2-3
d_gene: -
abundance: -
v_gene: TRBV6-5
CDR3aa: CARRHDTGTDTQYF
CDR3nt: TGTGCCAGGAGGCACGACACAGGCACAGATACGCAGTATTTT

j_gene: TRBJ2-1
d_gene: -
abundance: many
v_gene: TRBV29-1
CDR3aa: CSVGGKSSYNEQFF
CDR3nt: TGCAGCGTTGGGGGGAAGAGCTCCTACAATGAGCAGTTCTTC

j_gene: TRBJ2-5
d_gene: -
abundance: few
v_gene: TRBV5-4
CDR3aa: CASSTPTQETQYF
CDR3nt: TGTGCCAGCAGCACACCAACACAAGAGACCCAGTACTTC

j_gene: TRBJ2-1
d_gene: -
abundance: once
v_gene: TRBV2
CDR3aa: CASSPQGGRSYNEQFF
CDR3nt: TGTGCCAGCAGTCCTCAGGGGGGTCGCTCCTACAATGAGCAGTTCTTC

j_gene: TRBJ2-1
d_gene: -
abundance: -
v_gene: TRBV6-6
CDR3aa: CASSFPGQRAAANDQFF
CDR3nt: TGTGCCAGCAGTTTCCCGGGACAACGCGCCGCGGCCAATGATCAGTTCTTC

j_gene: TRBJ1-2
d_gene: -
abundance: -
v_gene: TRBV11-2
CDR3aa: CASSPDSFYGCTF
CDR3nt: TGTGCCAGCAGCCCGGACAGTTTCTATGGCTGCACCTTC

j_gene: TRBJ1-2
d_gene: -
abundance: medium-sized
v_gene: TRBV11-2
CDR3aa: CASSFQPGDYGYTF
CDR3nt: TGTGCCAGCAGCTTCCAACCCGGGGACTATGGCTACACCTTC

j_gene: TRBJ1-2
d_gene: -
abundance: -
v_gene: TRBV20-1
CDR3aa: CSARGGEGWYGYIF
CDR3nt: TGCAGTGCTAGGGGCGGAGAGGGGTGGTATGGCTACATCTTC

j_gene: TRBJ1-2
d_gene: -
abundance: -
v_gene: TRBV20-1
CDR3aa: CSTRSSSKNYGYTF
CDR3nt: TGCAGTACTAGATCTTCATCGAAGAACTATGGCTACACCTTC

j_gene: TRBJ2-3
d_gene: TRBD2
abundance: many
v_gene: TRBV20-1
CDR3aa: CSATSNRLAGGRLTDTQYF
CDR3nt: TGCAGTGCTACCTCAAATAGACTAGCGGGAGGGCGACTTACAGATACGCAGTATTTT

j_gene: TRBJ2-3
d_gene: TRBD2
abundance: -
v_gene: TRBV11-2
CDR3aa: CATSFLAGGRDTQYF
CDR3nt: TGTGCCACCAGTTTTTTAGCGGGAGGACGTGATACGCAGTATTTT

j_gene: TRBJ2-5
d_gene: TRBD2
abundance: -
v_gene: TRBV11-2
CDR3aa: CASSLGGGYETQYF
CDR3nt: TGTGCCAGCAGCTTGGGCGGGGGGTACGAGACCCAGTACTTC

j_gene: TRBJ1-2
d_gene: TRBD1
abundance: -
v_gene: TRBV7-8
CDR3aa: CASSADRGNYGYTF
CDR3nt: TGTGCCAGCAGCGCGGACAGGGGGAACTATGGCTACACCTTC

j_gene: TRBJ1-4
d_gene: TRBD1
abundance: few
v_gene: TRBV12-3/TRBV12-4
CDR3aa: CASSSGQGRRKKLFF
CDR3nt: TGTGCCAGCAGTTCTGGACAGGGGAGAAGGAAAAAACTGTTTTTT

j_gene: TRBJ2-7
d_gene: -
abundance: -
v_gene: TRBV6-1
CDR3aa: CASSAGQLYGQYF
CDR3nt: TGTGCCAGCAGTGCCGGACAACTCTACGGGCAGTATTTC

j_gene: TRBJ1-2
d_gene: -
abundance: -
v_gene: TRBV29-1
CDR3aa: CSVVRDCVYF
CDR3nt: TGCAGCGTTGTTAGGGACTGTGTCTACTTC

j_gene: TRBJ2-7
d_gene: -
abundance: -
v_gene: TRBV11-2
CDR3aa: CARSLPLEQYF
CDR3nt: TGTGCCAGAAGCCTACCCCTCGAGCAGTACTTC

j_gene: TRBJ2-3
d_gene: TRBD2
abundance: -
v_gene: TRBV5-1
CDR3aa: CAISWGLAGVSTDTQYF
CDR3nt: TGCGCCATCAGCTGGGGACTAGCGGGAGTGAGCACAGATACGCAGTATTTT

j_gene: TRBJ2-1
d_gene: -
abundance: many
v_gene: TRBV12-3/TRBV12-4
CDR3aa: CASSKGQNNEQFF
CDR3nt: TGTGCCAGCAGCAAGGGACAAAACAATGAGCAGTTCTTC

j_gene: TRBJ2-5
d_gene: TRBD2
abundance: many
v_gene: TRBV13
CDR3aa: CASSFGTSGSETQYF
CDR3nt: TGTGCCAGCAGTTTCGGGACTAGCGGGAGCGAGACCCAGTACTTC

j_gene: TRBJ2-7
d_gene: -
abundance: -
v_gene: TRBV11-2
CDR3aa: CASNSVGTRRYEQYF
CDR3nt: TGTGCCAGCAACTCAGTCGGGACAAGGAGATACGAGCAGTACTTC

j_gene: TRBJ2-1
d_gene: -
abundance: -
v_gene: TRBV11-2
CDR3aa: CVSSYGTLGSYNEQFF
CDR3nt: TGTGTCAGCAGCTACGGGACCCTGGGGTCCTACAATGAACAGTTCTTC

j_gene: TRBJ1-2
d_gene: -
abundance: many
v_gene: TRBV29-1
CDR3aa: CSVEDPSTAVRGYTF
CDR3nt: TGCAGCGTTGAAGATCCCTCGACAGCGGTACGCGGCTACACCTTC

j_gene: TRBJ1-2
d_gene: -
abundance: -
v_gene: TRBV6-5
CDR3aa: CAAKTDTGRNYGHTF
CDR3nt: TGTGCCGCTAAAACGGACACCGGGAGAAACTATGGCCACACCTTC

j_gene: TRBJ2-2
d_gene: TRBD2
abundance: -
v_gene: TRBV20-1
CDR3aa: CSAIPASGRAGEPFF
CDR3nt: TGCAGTGCTATCCCCGCTAGCGGGAGGGCAGGGGAGCCGTTTTTT

j_gene: TRBJ2-5
d_gene: -
abundance: -
v_gene: TRBV30
CDR3aa: CAWLQVETQYF
CDR3nt: TGTGCCTGGCTACAAGTGGAGACCCAGTACTTC

j_gene: TRBJ2-3
d_gene: -
abundance: -
v_gene: TRBV20-1
CDR3aa: CSTPQGERITGTQYF
CDR3nt: TGCAGTACGCCCCAAGGGGAGCGGATAACAGGTACGCAGTATTTT

j_gene: TRBJ1-6
d_gene: -
abundance: -
v_gene: TRBV11-3
CDR3aa: CTSSLIEYSPLHF
CDR3nt: TGTACCAGCAGCTTAATCGAGTATTCACCCCTCCACTTT

j_gene: TRBJ2-3
d_gene: TRBD2
abundance: -
v_gene: TRBV12-3/TRBV12-4
CDR3aa: CASSEFGLEGGTDTQYF
CDR3nt: TGTGCCAGCAGCGAGTTCGGACTAGAGGGCGGCACAGATACACAGTATTTT

j_gene: TRBJ2-7
d_gene: -
abundance: -
v_gene: TRBV6-2/TRBV6-3
CDR3aa: CASSFQLGSYEQYF
CDR3nt: TGTGCCAGCAGTTTCCAACTGGGCTCCTACGAGCAGTACTTC

j_gene: TRBJ2-7
d_gene: TRBD2
abundance: -
v_gene: TRBV5-1
CDR3aa: CASSLGLAGSYEQYF
CDR3nt: TGCGCCAGCAGCTTGGGACTAGCGGGTTCCTACGAGCAGTACTTC

j_gene: TRBJ1-6
d_gene: -
abundance: -
v_gene: TRBV4-1
CDR3aa: CERSFDAGEDSPLHF
CDR3nt: TGCGAAAGGAGCTTCGATGCAGGGGAAGATTCACCCCTCCACTTT

j_gene: TRBJ1-1
d_gene: -
abundance: -
v_gene: TRBV11-2
CDR3aa: CASSSDQGPRINTEAFF
CDR3nt: TGTGCCAGCAGCTCTGACCAGGGGCCAAGGATAAACACAGAAGCTTTCTTT

j_gene: TRBJ2-2
d_gene: -
abundance: -
v_gene: TRBV6-6
CDR3aa: CASSYSRNTGELFF
CDR3nt: TGTGCCAGCAGTTACTCACGAAACACCGGGGAGCTGTTTTTT

j_gene: TRBJ2-3
d_gene: -
abundance: many
v_gene: TRBV11-3
CDR3aa: CASSWGLITDTQYF
CDR3nt: TGTGCCAGCAGCTGGGGACTGATCACAGATACGCAGTATTTT

j_gene: TRBJ2-7
d_gene: -
abundance: few
v_gene: TRBV24-1
CDR3aa: CATSDQDEQYF
CDR3nt: TGTGCCACCAGTGACCAGGACGAGCAGTACTTC

j_gene: TRBJ2-2
d_gene: -
abundance: -
v_gene: TRBV4-1
CDR3aa: CASSQDASYTGELFF
CDR3nt: TGCGCCAGCAGCCAAGATGCGTCGTACACCGGGGAGCTGTTTTTT

j_gene: TRBJ2-7
d_gene: -
abundance: -
v_gene: TRBV11-1
CDR3aa: CASSVTGRHEQYF
CDR3nt: TGTGCCAGCAGCGTTACGGGCCGGCACGAGCAATACTTC

j_gene: TRBJ1-2
d_gene: -
abundance: -
v_gene: TRBV12-3/TRBV12-4
CDR3aa: CVSGNTSNYGYTF
CDR3nt: TGTGTCAGCGGTAACACTTCTAACTATGGCTACACCTTC

j_gene: TRBJ1-5
d_gene: -
abundance: few
v_gene: TRBV20-1
CDR3aa: CSASVRGNQPQHF
CDR3nt: TGCAGTGCTAGCGTGAGGGGTAATCAGCCCCAGCATTTT

j_gene: TRBJ2-1
d_gene: -
abundance: -
v_gene: TRBV5-1
CDR3aa: CASSPVGAAGVGSYNEKFF
CDR3nt: TGCGCCAGCAGCCCGGTTGGAGCGGCCGGAGTGGGCTCCTACAATGAGAAGTTCTTC

j_gene: TRBJ1-1
d_gene: TRBD1
abundance: -
v_gene: TRBV12-3/TRBV12-4
CDR3aa: CASLIQTGNTETFF
CDR3nt: TGTGCCAGCCTGATTCAGACAGGGAACACTGAAACTTTCTTT

j_gene: TRBJ2-1
d_gene: -
abundance: few
v_gene: TRBV5-1
CDR3aa: CASSLAASYEQFF
CDR3nt: TGCGCCAGCAGCTTGGCCGCGTCATATGAGCAGTTCTTC

j_gene: TRBJ2-5
d_gene: -
abundance: few
v_gene: TRBV20-1
CDR3aa: CSASFRGEETQYF
CDR3nt: TGCAGTGCTAGTTTCCGGGGCGAAGAGACCCAGTACTTC

j_gene: TRBJ2-7
d_gene: -
abundance: -
v_gene: TRBV11-2
CDR3aa: CASSLISRGVEQYF
CDR3nt: TGTGCCAGCAGCTTAATCTCTAGGGGCGTCGAGCAGTACTTC

j_gene: TRBJ2-1
d_gene: -
abundance: -
v_gene: TRBV29-1
CDR3aa: CSVVHLPYNEQFF
CDR3nt: TGCAGCGTTGTTCATCTACCCTACAATGAGCAATTCTTC

j_gene: TRBJ2-3
d_gene: TRBD2
abundance: -
v_gene: TRBV6-1
CDR3aa: CASRHLAGNTDTQYF
CDR3nt: TGTGCCAGCAGGCACCTAGCGGGTAACACAGATACGCAGTATTTT

j_gene: TRBJ1-1
d_gene: TRBD1
abundance: -
v_gene: TRBV7-9
CDR3aa: CASSPDRVSTEAFF
CDR3nt: TGTGCCAGCAGCCCCGACAGGGTTAGCACTGAAGCTTTCTTT

j_gene: TRBJ2-2
d_gene: TRBD1
abundance: -
v_gene: TRBV12-5
CDR3aa: CASGPQGAGELFF
CDR3nt: TGTGCTAGTGGTCCGCAGGGGGCCGGGGAGCTGTTTTTT

j_gene: TRBJ1-1
d_gene: -
abundance: -
v_gene: TRBV29-1
CDR3aa: CIVDPTGVNTEAFF
CDR3nt: TGCATCGTCGATCCGACAGGAGTGAACACTGAAGCTTTCTTT

j_gene: TRBJ1-1
d_gene: -
abundance: many
v_gene: TRBV29-1
CDR3aa: CSVEFPAGLGTEAFF
CDR3nt: TGCAGCGTTGAGTTCCCCGCAGGGTTGGGGACTGAAGCTTTCTTT